Listed below are T cell receptor beta chains from one sample, sequenced in a study of human T cells and chemical hapten exposure. MiXCR, applied by TCRdb to the RACE reads, yields one record per CDR3 protein. The sample includes some 42,000 distinct CDR3 sequences, about 8.9% of them seen just once. The sample was whole blood, taken in connection with sensitization to the hapten diphenylcyclopropenone (DPC). These receptors all come from a middle-aged woman with alopecia areata. Some clones in this sample may be carry-over from other donors' samples. Both conserved end residues are part of each CDR3. Each record gives: J gene, D gene, V gene, clone size, CDR3 protein. D genes are given only for firm matches. Clone size appears in some rows only: once, few, many, or a class for an expanded clone.

TRBJ2-7	TRBD1	TRBV19	-	CASSDWDRGYEQYF
TRBJ1-2	-	TRBV3-1	-	CASSQGQYYGYTF
TRBJ2-1	TRBD1	TRBV5-6	many	CASSTRDRGLLSYNEQFF
TRBJ1-5	TRBD1	TRBV2	large	CASSDRGGQQPQHF
TRBJ2-3	TRBD2	TRBV12-3/TRBV12-4	few	CASTMAGGGLTTDTQYF
TRBJ2-5	-	TRBV7-6	many	CASSLVGAGGTQYF
TRBJ1-1	-	TRBV6-5	many	CASSKGGSAGTEAFF
TRBJ1-5	-	TRBV19	few	CASGEGGYGNQPQHF
TRBJ2-7	-	TRBV6-1	many	CASSGRDGRKGEQYF
TRBJ1-1	-	TRBV5-1	many	CASSLIGNTEAFF
TRBJ1-1	-	TRBV4-1	-	CASSLKERNSGTEAFF
TRBJ2-3	-	TRBV7-2	many	CASSPGQGGDTQYF
TRBJ2-5	-	TRBV29-1	many	CSAQLGTQYF